The TCR beta chain described here comes from a study of shared clonotypes between healthy human individuals. In the study overall: Per donor, three plates held CD4 naive cells, three held CD4 memory, two held CD8 naive and one held CD8 memory.

About this clone: The target antigen is unknown.

Study-level points and caveats: The donor pool, a small one, limited the genetic and exposure-history diversity represented. Large depth notwithstanding, sorted-subset sequencing proved incomplete by rarefaction. Generally, naive subsets (rather than memory subsets) showed larger estimated richness.

The CDR3 contains 13 residues. J was trimmed by 3 bases and V by 5 bases; bases with no gene match: 6. CDR1 is SQVTM and CDR2 is ANQGSEA in the germline V gene. Using immunoSEQ multiplex PCR, the repertoire was profiled, and TCRdb retains in-frame clones only, with some absent. This sample yields about 2.4 million clones, of which over 85% are seen a single time; 0.35% to 0.45% belongs to the top ten. Material: naive CD4+ T cells from PBMCs. This sample's subset: CD45RA+ positively selected. The rearrangement uses TRBV29-1 and TRBJ2-7, with 8 bases that match TRBD2. The sequence came from a man younger than 35 in good health. Some clones in this sample may be carry-over from other donors' samples. The CDR3 is CSVLGLGNYEQYF. Written as DNA, the CDR3 is TGCAGCGTTCTGGGACTAGGTAACTACGAGCAGTACTTC.